The next 24 T cell receptor beta chains were all read from a single sample in a study of shared clonotypes between healthy human individuals (dated by TCRdb to 2018 to 2020). Libraries came from the immunoSEQ multiplex PCR assay. The clones in this table, taken by TCRdb from immuneACCESS, are in-frame only. Not every clone is retained; where verified, under half of the shortfall comes from an unresolved V gene, and the cause of the rest is unknown. In all, the sample holds roughly 890,000 clones, and around 93% of those were seen once. Of the sample, under 30% is held by the ten largest clones. CD8 naive samples were obtained by positive selection for CCR7 among CD45RO-negative cells, yielding a CD45RA+CCR7+ population from which TemRA cells were excluded. The sequencing sample was made of naive CD8+ T cells sorted from blood. Sample cell subset or site, as interpreted from the label and publication: CD45RA+CCR7+. The source of these receptors is a man aged 25 to 40 in good health.

The chain employs TRBV30 and TRBJ1-2, with D maybe TRBD1 (5 bases). The CDR3 loop spans 15 amino acids. Germline loops: CDR1 GTSNPN, CDR2 SVGIG (reference sequence). Trimming took off 3 bases at V and 3 bases at J, with 17 bases between the two ends. The CDR3, as DNA: TGTGCCTGGAGAACTGTGGGGGGGTTGGACTATGGCTACACCTTC. Translation gives CAWRTVGGLDYGYTF.

The chain couples TRBV10-1 to TRBJ2-1, with D unresolved. V dropped 4 bases and J dropped 5 bases, with 15 bases sitting between them. From germline, CDR1 is WNHNN and CDR2 SYGVQD (reference sequence). The CDR3 runs to 15 residues. The CDR3 here is CASSGAAQMDNEQFF. The CDR3 DNA follows: TGCGCCAGCAGTGGCGCCGCACAAATGGACAATGAGCAGTTCTTC.

The chain uses TRBV4-1 and TRBJ2-5, with a tentative D call TRBD2 (7 bases). V lost 5 bases, J lost 2 bases, and 12 bases lay in between. The CDR3 is 14 amino acids. The germline V gene encodes CDR1 MGHRA and CDR2 YSYEKL. The CDR3 coding sequence is TGCGCCAGCAGCGGGGGGGGCAGGCAAGAGACCCAGTACTTC. This gives the protein CASSGGGRQETQYF.

The chain combines TRBV9 with TRBJ2-3, with 12 bases that match TRBD2. With 4 bases clipped from V and 3 bases from J, the junction kept 6 bases outside the gene matches. Germline V gene sequence: CDR1 SGDLS, CDR2 YYNGEE. CDR3 length equals 16 residues. The CDR3 sequence is CASSLGLAGGTDTQYF. In DNA, the CDR3 is TGTGCCAGCAGCTTGGGACTAGCGGGTGGGACAGATACGCAGTATTTT.

The chain has TRBV25-1 and TRBJ1-1, with D unresolved. The CDR3 runs to 15 residues. V shed 8 bases and J shed 2 bases, with 18 bases lying between them. CDR1 is MGHDK, CDR2 SYGVNS, per germline. The CDR3 nucleotides are TGTGCCAGCGGGGAACGTGCAGGAATTAACACTGAAGCTTTCTTT. Amino acids: CASGERAGINTEAFF. Full variable domain (missing parts from reference TRBV25-1 and TRBJ1-1): EADIYQTPRYLVIGTGKKITLECSQTMGHDKMYWYQQDPGMELHLIHYSYGVNSTEKGDLSSESTVSRIRTEHFPLTLESARPSHTSQYLCASGERAGINTEAFFGQGTRLTVV.

This chain uses TRBV7-8 with TRBJ2-1; no reliable D call. This CDR3 has 16 amino acids. Germline V gene lookup returns CDR1 SGHVS and CDR2 FQNEAQ. The V end lost 1 base, the J end lost 8 bases, and 18 bases lay between the germline ends. The DNA of the CDR3 is TGTGCCAGCAGCTTAGATGGGGTTGGGGTAATCTATGAGCAGTTCTTC. Residues: CASSLDGVGVIYEQFF.

This clone was counted once. The V call is TRBV11-2, the J call TRBJ2-2; D gene ambiguous. In germline, CDR1 is SGHAT, CDR2 FQNNGV. CDR3 size: 14 residues. The ends were cut back, 5 bases at V and 0 bases at J, with 7 bases in the middle. CDR3 region: CASSPNPNTGELFF. CDR3 in DNA: TGTGCCAGCAGCCCCAACCCGAACACCGGGGAGCTGTTTTTT.

Note on this clone: The sample contains more than one DNA sequence encoding this CDR3. This chain uses TRBV15 with TRBJ1-1; 9 bases map to TRBD1. Trimming cost V 3 bases and J 1 base; bases outside gene matches: 0. The CDR3 is 14 residues long. Germline CDR1 reads LNHNV; CDR2 reads YYDKDF (reference sequence). CDR3 region: CATSRDRGNTEAFF. CDR3 nucleotides: TGTGCCACCAGCAGGGACAGGGGGAACACTGAAGCTTTCTTT.

The J gene is TRBJ2-2, the V gene TRBV7-7; 7 nucleotides align to TRBD1. The ends lost 5 bases at V and 4 bases at J; junction bases unmatched: 7. Germline V gene lookup returns CDR1 SSHAT and CDR2 FNYEAQ (reference sequence). The CDR3 spans 15 residues. CDR3 residues: CASSQRDSGTGELFF. CDR3 nucleotide sequence: TGTGCCAGCAGCCAACGGGACAGTGGCACCGGGGAGCTGTTTTTT.

This clone has just one count. The chain recombines TRBV28 with TRBJ2-7, with no clear D. CDR3 length equals 15 residues. Germline V lookup: CDR1 MDHEN, CDR2 SYDVKM. Trimming removed 6 bases from V and 3 bases from J, with 18 bases in between. DNA for the CDR3: TGTGCCAGCAGGTCTCCAGCGAGCGCCTACTACGAGCAGTACTTC. This codes for CASRSPASAYYEQYF.

This clone has just one count. The chain employs TRBV19 and TRBJ2-3; D perhaps matches TRBD2 (5 bases). Germline V gene data show CDR1 as LNHDA and CDR2 as SQIVND (reference sequence). Trimming removed 8 bases from V and 5 bases from J, with 11 bases in between. The CDR3 is 12 amino acids. CDR3 loop: CASSEAGDTQYF. The CDR3 region has the DNA TGTGCCAGTTCGGAGGCGGGAGATACGCAGTATTTT. The variable domain in full, with the rest retrieved from reference TRBV19 and TRBJ2-3, is DGGITQSPKYLFRKEGQNVTLSCEQNLNHDAMYWYRQDPGQGLRLIYYSQIVNDFQKGDIAEGYSVSREKKESFPLTVTSAQKNPTAFYLCASSEAGDTQYFGPGTRLTVL.

The J gene is TRBJ1-1, the V gene TRBV28, with 8 bases identical to TRBD1. The CDR3 sequence is 13 residues long. Germline CDR1 reads MDHEN; CDR2 reads SYDVKM. The V gene end was trimmed by 6 bases and the J gene end by 4 bases; junction bases not matched to a gene: 4. The CDR3 region is CASSTGGGTEAFF. CDR3 nucleotide sequence: TGTGCCAGCAGCACAGGGGGTGGCACTGAAGCTTTCTTT.

The chain uses TRBV2 and TRBJ1-4; D unresolved. The ends were cut back, 1 base at V and 6 bases at J, with 9 bases in the middle. The germline V gene has CDR1 SNHLY and CDR2 FYNNEI. The CDR3 extends over 14 amino acids. The CDR3 loop reads CASSEEIIYEKLFF. The CDR3 bases are TGTGCCAGCAGTGAAGAGATAATCTATGAAAAACTGTTTTTT.

The chain links TRBV6-6 to TRBJ2-5; the match to TRBD2 covers 14 bases. The CDR3 is 14 amino acids. Germline CDR1 MNHNY, CDR2 SVGAGI (reference sequence). V was pared by 6 bases and J by 4 bases, with 1 base of the junction left unmatched. In nucleotides, the CDR3 is TGTGCCAGCAGGGGGACTAGCGGGAGAGAGACCCAGTACTTC. It codes for CASRGTSGRETQYF.

The genes are TRBV27 and TRBJ2-7; D unresolved. CDR1 is MNHEY, CDR2 SMNVEV, per germline (reference sequence). CDR3 length: 14 amino acids. Trimming pared 3 bases from V and 2 bases from J, leaving 11 bases between. CDR3 sequence: CASSFNSVTYEQYF. CDR3 DNA sequence: TGTGCCAGCAGTTTTAACAGTGTCACCTACGAGCAGTACTTC.

As to this clone: Other DNA sequences within the sample encode an identical CDR3. CDR3 sequence: CASSVGGTDTQYF. As DNA, the CDR3 is TGTGCCAGCAGCGTAGGTGGCACAGATACGCAGTATTTT. The chain links TRBV9 to TRBJ2-3, with D hard to call. V was pared by 0 bases and J by 1 base, with 3 bases between. This CDR3 has 13 residues. CDR1 is SGDLS and CDR2 is YYNGEE in the germline V gene.

This rearrangement joins TRBV18 to TRBJ2-1, with a possible D match to TRBD2 (7 bases). Germline values: CDR1 KGHSH, CDR2 LQKENI. The CDR3 runs 15 residues. Trimming stripped 5 bases from V and 7 bases from J, with 18 bases between. CDR3 in DNA: TGTGCCAGCTCAACCCCGGGGGGCGAGGGGAATGAGCAGTTCTTC. It encodes CASSTPGGEGNEQFF.

The J gene is TRBJ2-7, the V gene TRBV4-2; D is perhaps TRBD1 or TRBD2 (5 bases each). CDR1 and CDR2 from the germline V gene are LGHNA and YNFKEQ. The CDR3 extends over 16 amino acids. V was pared by 1 base and J by 4 bases, with 17 bases between. CDR3 amino acids: CASSQGAGTPYYEQYF. DNA for the CDR3: TGTGCCAGCAGCCAAGGGGCAGGGACCCCTTATTACGAGCAGTACTTC.

The gene calls are TRBV2 and TRBJ1-5, with D perhaps matching TRBD1 (5 bases). Germline V gene sequence: CDR1 SNHLY, CDR2 FYNNEI. Trimming took 8 bases from V and 0 from J, leaving 20 bases between them. This CDR3 comprises 17 residues. This CDR3 reads CASRAGRAFYSNQPQHF. In DNA, the CDR3 is TGTGCCAGCCGGGCGGGCAGGGCCTTTTATAGCAATCAGCCCCAGCATTTT.

V gene TRBV7-2 combines with J gene TRBJ2-2; the D gene could be TRBD1 or TRBD2 (5 bases each). The CDR3 sequence is 15 residues long. V lost 5 bases and J 0 bases, leaving 10 bases between the germline ends. Germline V gives CDR1 SGHTA, CDR2 FQGNSA. The DNA of the CDR3 is TGTGCCAGCAGCCGAGGGGTTACGAACACCGGGGAGCTGTTTTTT. This gives the protein CASSRGVTNTGELFF. The whole variable domain, remainder taken from reference TRBV7-2 and TRBJ2-2, is GAGVSQSPSNKVTEKGKDVELRCDPISGHTALYWYRQSLGQGLEFLIYFQGNSAPDKSGLPSDRFSAERTGGSVSTLTIQRTQQEDSAVYLCASSRGVTNTGELFFGEGSRLTVL.

This clone came up a few times. The V call is TRBV5-1, the J call TRBJ1-1, with D unresolved. CDR3 length: 14 residues. Looked up from germline, CDR1 is SGHRS and CDR2 is YFSETQ. V was trimmed by 0 bases and J by 1 base, leaving 7 bases between them. The CDR3 coding sequence is TGCGCCAGCAGCTTGGCTCTACAGAACACTGAAGCTTTCTTT. Translating it yields CASSLALQNTEAFF.

The chain is built from TRBV29-1 and TRBJ1-1; possible D gene TRBD1, 6 bases. The CDR3 consists of 13 residues. The germline V and J ends were trimmed by 8 bases and 0 bases, with 13 bases remaining between them. CDR1 SQVTM and CDR2 ANQGSEA come from the germline V gene. The CDR3 DNA follows: TGCAGCTATATTAGGACAGTGAACACTGAAGCTTTCTTT. As protein: CSYIRTVNTEAFF. Full variable domain (missing parts from reference TRBV29-1 and TRBJ1-1): SAVISQKPSRDICQRGTSLTIQCQVDSQVTMMFWYRQQPGQSLTLIATANQGSEATYESGFVIDKFPISRPNLTFSTLTVSNMSPEDSSIYLCSYIRTVNTEAFFGQGTRLTVV.

This clone has just one count. This chain uses TRBV9 with TRBJ2-7, with TRBD2 matching over 7 bases. The CDR3 runs to 13 residues. Germline CDR1 reads SGDLS; CDR2 reads YYNGEE. V gave up 7 bases and J gave up 3 bases; unmatched junction bases: 7. The CDR3 sequence: CASCLGEGYEQYF. DNA of the CDR3: TGTGCCAGCTGTTTGGGGGAGGGCTACGAGCAGTACTTC.

This clone occurred once. The chain couples TRBV12-5 to TRBJ2-1; tentative D call: TRBD2 (6 bases). CDR1 LGHNT and CDR2 FRNRAP come from the germline V gene. CDR3 length: 15 amino acids. V gave up 5 bases and J gave up 7 bases, with 18 bases separating them. DNA for the CDR3: TGTGCTAGTGGTGGGGCGGGACTTCAATGGAATGAGCAGTTCTTC. As protein: CASGGAGLQWNEQFF.